The entry that follows covers one T cell receptor beta chain sequence. Sequencing used immunoSEQ multiplex PCR; TCRdb keeps in-frame clones, though not all of them. The top ten hold about 0.38% of the sample, which has 42,000 or so clones, 90% to 95% seen once. The source of the sample is a study of T cell changes during pregnancy in multiple sclerosis. V lost 4 bases, J lost 5 bases, and 10 bases stayed unmatched. Germline V lookup: CDR1 SGHTA, CDR2 FQGTGA. The CDR3 is 16 amino acids. The input for sequencing was CD4+ T cells from peripheral blood mononuclear cells, taken after pregnancy. This clonotype originated in a female donor with multiple sclerosis, enrolled in a pregnancy study. V and J are TRBV7-3 and TRBJ2-5, with 10 nucleotides matching TRBD2. CDR3 DNA sequence: TGTGCCAGCAGCTATGGAGCGGGGGGGCCCGAGGAGACCCAGTACTTC. Residues: CASSYGAGGPEETQYF.